A selection of T cell receptor beta chains follows, all from one sample in a study of T cell repertoires in cytomegalovirus infection. TCRdb re-analysed the reads in MiXCR, keeping a single row per CDR3 protein. The data contain around 230,000 distinct CDR3 sequences, around 6.2% of them singletons. The specimen was PBMCs. Source of these receptors: a human donor in good health (CMV status not recorded). Some clones in this sample may be carry-over from other donors' samples. Each CDR3 is given without its conserved first and last residue.

V gene	J gene	CDR3 protein
TRBV5-6	TRBJ2-4	ASSSGAAIQY
TRBV12-3/TRBV12-4	TRBJ2-3	ASSDRGSTDTQY
TRBV12-3/TRBV12-4	TRBJ2-5	ASSPDRGSQETQY
TRBV12-3/TRBV12-4	TRBJ1-2	ASRPSGTDANYGYT
TRBV20-1	TRBJ1-2	SAPSGRAGGYT
TRBV7-8	TRBJ2-2	ARGHPNTGELF
TRBV20-1	TRBJ1-1	SARTGLLNTEAF
TRBV28	TRBJ1-1	ASSGTGSGAF
TRBV6-1	TRBJ1-2	ASRPPAYGTDRGYT
TRBV30	TRBJ2-3	ALTSGGTFTDTQY
TRBV7-2	TRBJ1-6	ASSFRGGFEPLH
TRBV5-1	TRBJ2-5	ASSFRVSETQY
TRBV7-2	TRBJ1-5	ASSLAGSQPQH
TRBV5-1	TRBJ2-5	ASSLATGVLETQY
TRBV12-3/TRBV12-4	TRBJ1-3	ASSFVVDRGNTIY
TRBV20-1	TRBJ1-4	SASPRDRGGEKLF
TRBV30	TRBJ2-3	AWSPRSQERDTQY
TRBV29-1	TRBJ1-3	SVEYVGAGNTIY
TRBV6-5	TRBJ2-1	ATLGAQGEFNEQF
TRBV10-3	TRBJ1-1	AIREGTEAF
TRBV7-2	TRBJ2-1	ASSYSTGVSDEQF
TRBV28	TRBJ2-1	ASSWSGENEQF
TRBV2	TRBJ2-5	ASRILAGGPETQY
TRBV28	TRBJ1-6	ASSFRQVNSPLH
TRBV5-1	TRBJ1-1	ASSWGTGMNTEAF
TRBV6-5	TRBJ2-1	ASITRDEQF
TRBV5-1	TRBJ1-2	ASSPDVWLGYT
TRBV12-3/TRBV12-4	TRBJ2-3	ASSAPGLRLDTQY
TRBV7-3	TRBJ2-5	ASSPLHQETQY
TRBV5-1	TRBJ2-7	ASSSRGVSSYEQY
TRBV24-1	TRBJ2-1	ATSDMSGAHYNEQF
TRBV6-2/TRBV6-3	TRBJ1-1	ASRSLPEAF
TRBV7-2	TRBJ1-6	ASSPKGDRNSPLH
TRBV7-8	TRBJ1-6	ASSLMQLSFYNSPLH
TRBV12-3/TRBV12-4	TRBJ1-5	ASSLNRPSNQPQH
TRBV29-1	TRBJ1-1	SIQPTPNTEAF
TRBV28	TRBJ1-1	ASSFGGGVTEAF
TRBV7-2	TRBJ1-6	ASSPFSTGGSPLH
TRBV4-3	TRBJ2-1	ASSPRGAGMGNNEQF
TRBV5-6	TRBJ1-2	ASRSGTGGTEGGYT
TRBV7-9	TRBJ2-2	ASSRGLAATGELF